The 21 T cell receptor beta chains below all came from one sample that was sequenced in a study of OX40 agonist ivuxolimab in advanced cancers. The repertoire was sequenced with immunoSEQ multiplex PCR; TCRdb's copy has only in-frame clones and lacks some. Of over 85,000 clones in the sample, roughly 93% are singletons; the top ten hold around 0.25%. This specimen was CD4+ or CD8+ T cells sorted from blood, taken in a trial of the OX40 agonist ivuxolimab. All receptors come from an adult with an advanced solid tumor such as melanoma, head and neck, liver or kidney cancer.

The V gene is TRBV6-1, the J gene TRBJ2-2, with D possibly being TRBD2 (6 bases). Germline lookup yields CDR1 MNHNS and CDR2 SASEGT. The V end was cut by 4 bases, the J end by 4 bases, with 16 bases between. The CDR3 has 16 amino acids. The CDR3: CASSAVVGGSTGELFF. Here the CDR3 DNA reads TGTGCCAGCAGTGCCGTCGTTGGGGGGAGCACCGGGGAGCTGTTTTTT.

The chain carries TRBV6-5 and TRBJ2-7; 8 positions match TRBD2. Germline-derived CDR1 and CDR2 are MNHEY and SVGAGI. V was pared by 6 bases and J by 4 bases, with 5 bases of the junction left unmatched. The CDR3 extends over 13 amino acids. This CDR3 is CASSIRGGYEQYF. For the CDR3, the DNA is TGTGCCAGCAGCATACGGGGGGGGTACGAGCAGTACTTC.

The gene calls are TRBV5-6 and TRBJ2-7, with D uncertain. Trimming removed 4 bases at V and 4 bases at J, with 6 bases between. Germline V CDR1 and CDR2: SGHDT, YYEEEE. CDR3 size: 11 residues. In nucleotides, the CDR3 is TGTGCCAGCAGCCGAGCGTACGAGCAGTACGTC. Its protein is CASSRAYEQYV.

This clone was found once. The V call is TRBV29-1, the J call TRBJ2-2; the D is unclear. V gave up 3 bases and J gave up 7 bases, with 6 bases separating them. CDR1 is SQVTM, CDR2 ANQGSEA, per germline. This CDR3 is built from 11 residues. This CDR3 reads CSVEGRGELFF. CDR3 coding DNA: TGCAGCGTTGAGGGCCGCGGGGAGCTGTTTTTT.

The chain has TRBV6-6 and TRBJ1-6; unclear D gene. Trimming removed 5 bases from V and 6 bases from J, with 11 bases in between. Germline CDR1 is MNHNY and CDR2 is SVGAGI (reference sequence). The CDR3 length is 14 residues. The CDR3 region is CASSQLFGNSPLHF. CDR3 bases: TGTGCCAGCAGTCAACTTTTTGGTAATTCACCCCTCCACTTT.

The CDR3 DNA sequence: TGTGCCAGCAGGATAATCAGGGATAATTCACCCCTCCACTTT. It codes for CASRIIRDNSPLHF. The rearrangement links TRBV6-6 to TRBJ1-6; perhaps TRBD1 as D (5 bases). Trimming stripped 6 bases from V and 5 bases from J, with 11 bases between. CDR3 length: 14 amino acids. Looked up from germline, CDR1 is MNHNY and CDR2 is SVGAGI (reference sequence).

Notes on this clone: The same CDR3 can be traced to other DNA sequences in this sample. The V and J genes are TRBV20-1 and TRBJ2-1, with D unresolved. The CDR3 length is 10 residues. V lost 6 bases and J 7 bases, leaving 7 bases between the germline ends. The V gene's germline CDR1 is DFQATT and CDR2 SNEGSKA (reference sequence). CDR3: CSAKGNEQFF. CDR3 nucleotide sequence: TGCAGTGCCAAAGGGAATGAGCAGTTCTTC.

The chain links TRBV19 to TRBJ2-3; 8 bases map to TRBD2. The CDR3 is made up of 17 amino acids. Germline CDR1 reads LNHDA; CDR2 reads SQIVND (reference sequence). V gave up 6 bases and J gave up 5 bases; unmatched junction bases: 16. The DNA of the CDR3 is TGTGCCAGTAGAAAGCTGAGCAGTAGCGCGGGGGGAGATACGCAGTATTTT. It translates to CASRKLSSSAGGDTQYF.

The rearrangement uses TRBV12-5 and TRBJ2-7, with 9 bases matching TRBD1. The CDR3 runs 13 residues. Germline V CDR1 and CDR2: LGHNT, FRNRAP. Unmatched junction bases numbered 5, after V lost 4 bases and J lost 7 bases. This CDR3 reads CASGWGQGEEQYV. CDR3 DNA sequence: TGTGCTAGTGGTTGGGGACAGGGCGAGGAGCAGTACGTC.

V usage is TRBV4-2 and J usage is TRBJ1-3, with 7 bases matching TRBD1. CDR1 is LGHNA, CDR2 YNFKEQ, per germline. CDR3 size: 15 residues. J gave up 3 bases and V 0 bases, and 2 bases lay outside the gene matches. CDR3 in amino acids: CASSQDHRGGNTIYF. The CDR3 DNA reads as TGTGCCAGCAGCCAAGATCACAGGGGTGGAAACACCATATATTTT.

CDR3 amino acids: CASSSASGSHEQYV. DNA of the CDR3: TGTGCCAGCAGCTCGGCTAGCGGGAGTCACGAGCAGTACGTC. The chain recombines TRBV7-2 with TRBJ2-7; 10 nucleotides match TRBD2. Germline CDR1 and CDR2: SGHTA and FQGNSA. V lost 4 bases to trimming and J lost 5 bases; unmatched junction nucleotides: 5. CDR3 length: 14 residues.

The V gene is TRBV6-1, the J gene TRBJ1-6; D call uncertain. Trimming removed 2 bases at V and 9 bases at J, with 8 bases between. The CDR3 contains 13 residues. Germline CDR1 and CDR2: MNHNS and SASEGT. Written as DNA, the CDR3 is TGTGCCAGCAGTGAAATCCTACGTTCACCCCTCCACTTT. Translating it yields CASSEILRSPLHF.

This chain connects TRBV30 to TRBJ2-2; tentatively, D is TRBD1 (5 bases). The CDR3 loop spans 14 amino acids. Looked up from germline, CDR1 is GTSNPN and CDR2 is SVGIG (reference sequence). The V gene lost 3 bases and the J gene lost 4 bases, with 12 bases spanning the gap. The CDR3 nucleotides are TGTGCCTGGAGACACCCAGGGATCACCGGGGAGCTGTTTTTT. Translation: CAWRHPGITGELFF. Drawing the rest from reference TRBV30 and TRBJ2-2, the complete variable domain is SQTIHQWPATLVQPVGSPLSLECTVEGTSNPNLYWYRQAAGRGLQLLFYSVGIGQISSEVPQNLSASRPQDRQFILSSKKLLLSDSGFYLCAWRHPGITGELFFGEGSRLTVL.

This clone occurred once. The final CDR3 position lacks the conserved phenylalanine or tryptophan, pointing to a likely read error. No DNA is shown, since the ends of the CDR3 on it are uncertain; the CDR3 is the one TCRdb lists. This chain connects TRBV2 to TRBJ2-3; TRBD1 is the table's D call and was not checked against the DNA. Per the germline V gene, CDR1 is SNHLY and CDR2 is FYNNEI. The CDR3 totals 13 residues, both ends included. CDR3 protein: CASSVWAPQGLPS.

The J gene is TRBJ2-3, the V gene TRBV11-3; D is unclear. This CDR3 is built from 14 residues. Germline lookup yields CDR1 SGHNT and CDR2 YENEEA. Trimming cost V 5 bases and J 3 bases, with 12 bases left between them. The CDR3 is CASSDRWSTDTQYF. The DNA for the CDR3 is TGTGCCAGCAGCGATCGGTGGAGTACAGATACGCAGTATTTT.

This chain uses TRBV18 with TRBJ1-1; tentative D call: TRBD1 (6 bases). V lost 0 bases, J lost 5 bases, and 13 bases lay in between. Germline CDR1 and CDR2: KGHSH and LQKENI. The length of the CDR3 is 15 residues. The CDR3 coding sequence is TGTGCCAGCTCACCACCGCTGGGGGCTGGGACTGAAGCTTTCTTT. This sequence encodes CASSPPLGAGTEAFF. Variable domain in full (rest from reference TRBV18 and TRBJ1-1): NAGVMQNPRHLVRRRGQEARLRCSPMKGHSHVYWYRQLPEEGLKFMVYLQKENIIDESGMPKERFSAEFPKEGPSILRIQQVVRGDSAAYFCASSPPLGAGTEAFFGQGTRLTVV.

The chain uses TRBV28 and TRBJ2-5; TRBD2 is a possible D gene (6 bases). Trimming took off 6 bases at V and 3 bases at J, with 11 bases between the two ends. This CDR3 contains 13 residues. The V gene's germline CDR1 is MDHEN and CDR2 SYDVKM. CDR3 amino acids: CASSVGGEETQYF. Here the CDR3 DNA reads TGTGCCAGCAGCGTCGGCGGGGAAGAGACCCAGTACTTC.

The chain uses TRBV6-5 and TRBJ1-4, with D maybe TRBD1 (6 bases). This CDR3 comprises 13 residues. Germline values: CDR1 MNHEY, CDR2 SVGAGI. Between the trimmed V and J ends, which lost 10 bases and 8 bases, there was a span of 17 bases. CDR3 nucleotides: TGTGCCACGAAACAGGGAGAGAGGGAAAAACTGTTTTTT. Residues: CATKQGEREKLFF.

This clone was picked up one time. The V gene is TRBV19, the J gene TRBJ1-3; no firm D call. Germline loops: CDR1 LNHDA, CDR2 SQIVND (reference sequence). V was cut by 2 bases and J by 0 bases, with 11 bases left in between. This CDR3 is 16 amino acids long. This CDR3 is CASSISTVPSGNTIYF. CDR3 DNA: TGTGCCAGTAGTATATCCACAGTTCCCTCTGGAAACACCATATATTTT.

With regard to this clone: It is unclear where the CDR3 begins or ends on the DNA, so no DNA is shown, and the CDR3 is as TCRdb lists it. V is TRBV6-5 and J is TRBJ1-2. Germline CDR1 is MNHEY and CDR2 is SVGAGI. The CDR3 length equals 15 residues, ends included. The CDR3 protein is CASSSSGTFNYGYTF.

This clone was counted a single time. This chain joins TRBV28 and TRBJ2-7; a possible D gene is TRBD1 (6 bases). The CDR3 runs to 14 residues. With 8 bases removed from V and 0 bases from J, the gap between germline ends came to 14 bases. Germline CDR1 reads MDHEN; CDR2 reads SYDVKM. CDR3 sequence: CASRGPDSSYEQYF. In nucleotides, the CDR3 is TGTGCCAGCCGGGGACCGGACAGCTCCTACGAGCAGTACTTC.